These 3 T cell receptor beta chains were all obtained from the same sample, sequenced in a study of beta chain features in type 1 diabetes. The study's findings and limits: Type 1 diabetes patients had TCRB CDR3s that were shorter (moderately but significantly so) in all four CD4+ subsets.

Isolated RNA was reverse transcribed in full, so expressed TCRB transcripts were sequenced. The table came from immunoSEQ multiplex PCR; TCRdb's copy has only in-frame clones and leaves some out. Of under 400,000 clones listed, about 12% are singletons. Their cognate antigens are unknown. The specimen sequenced was naive CD4+ T cells from blood. These receptors originate from a woman aged 18-29 years with type 1 diabetes.

This clone was counted between two and nine times. The sample holds other DNA sequences that translate to the same CDR3. The chain uses TRBV28 and TRBJ1-1, with D uncertain. The CDR3 has 11 residues. V was clipped by 6 bases and J by 1 base, with 3 bases between them. The germline V gene encodes CDR1 MDHEN and CDR2 SYDVKM. The CDR3 here is CASSRNTEAFF. The CDR3 DNA sequence: TGTGCCAGCAGCCGGAACACTGAAGCTTTCTTT.

The chain couples TRBV7-9 to TRBJ1-5; D is uncertain. Germline CDR1 and CDR2: SEHNR and FQNEAQ (reference sequence). Trimming shortened V by 5 bases and J by 9 bases, and 8 bases separated the two germline ends. The CDR3 totals 11 residues. The DNA for the CDR3 is TGTGCCAGCAGCGCGGGAGGGCCCCAGCATTTT. The encoded protein is CASSAGGPQHF.

J is TRBJ1-1 and V is TRBV9, with D tentatively TRBD1 (5 bases). Germline loops: CDR1 SGDLS, CDR2 YYNGEE. The CDR3 consists of 15 residues. The V end lost 0 bases, the J end lost 1 base, and 10 bases lay between the germline ends. The CDR3 reads CASSVASDRNTEAFF. The CDR3 DNA is TGTGCCAGCAGCGTAGCCAGCGACAGGAACACTGAAGCTTTCTTT.